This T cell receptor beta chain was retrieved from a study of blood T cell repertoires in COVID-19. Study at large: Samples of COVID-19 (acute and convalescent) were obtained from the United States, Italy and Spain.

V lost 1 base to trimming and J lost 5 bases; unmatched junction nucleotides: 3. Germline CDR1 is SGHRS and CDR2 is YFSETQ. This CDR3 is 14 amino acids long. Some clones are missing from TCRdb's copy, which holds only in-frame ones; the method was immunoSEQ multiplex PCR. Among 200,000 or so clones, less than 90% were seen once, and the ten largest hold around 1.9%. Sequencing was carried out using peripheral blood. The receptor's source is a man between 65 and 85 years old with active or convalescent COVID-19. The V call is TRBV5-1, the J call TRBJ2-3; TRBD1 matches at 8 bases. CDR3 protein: CASSLTGTGDTQYF. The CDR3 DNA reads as TGCGCCAGCAGCTTGACTGGGACAGGAGATACGCAGTATTTT.